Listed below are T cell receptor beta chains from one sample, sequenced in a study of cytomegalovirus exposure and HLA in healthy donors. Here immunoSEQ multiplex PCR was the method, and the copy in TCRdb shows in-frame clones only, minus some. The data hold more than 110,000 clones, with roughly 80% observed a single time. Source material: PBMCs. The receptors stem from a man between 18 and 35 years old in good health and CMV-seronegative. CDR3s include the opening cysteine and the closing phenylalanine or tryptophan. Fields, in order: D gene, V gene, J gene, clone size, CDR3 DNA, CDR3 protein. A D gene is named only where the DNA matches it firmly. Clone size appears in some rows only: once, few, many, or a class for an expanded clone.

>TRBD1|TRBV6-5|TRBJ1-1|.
TGTGCCAGCAACAGGGGTCGGTTCAGTACGGCTGAAGCTTTCTTT
CASNRGRFSTAEAFF
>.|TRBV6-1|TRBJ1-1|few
TGTGCCAGCAGGCGACAGGTGAACACTGAAGCTTTCTTT
CASRRQVNTEAFF
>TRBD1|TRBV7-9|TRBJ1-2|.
TGTGCCAGCAGCTCCCTGACAGGGATTGGCTTTATTTATGGCTACACCTTC
CASSSLTGIGFIYGYTF
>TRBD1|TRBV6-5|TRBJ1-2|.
TGTGCCAGCAGTTACTCAGGGGACAGTCTCTACTACACCTTC
CASSYSGDSLYYTF
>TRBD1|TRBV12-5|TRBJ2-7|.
TGTGCTAGTGGTTTTTTCCCGGGGACAGGGAACTACGAGCAGTACTTC
CASGFFPGTGNYEQYF
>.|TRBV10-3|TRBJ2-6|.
TGTGCCATCACGGAGGGTACGGCTGGGGCCAACGTCCTGACTTTC
CAITEGTAGANVLTF
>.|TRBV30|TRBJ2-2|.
TGTGCCTGGAGTGTACGTGGGGCCGGCGGCACCGGGGAGCTGTTTTTT
CAWSVRGAGGTGELFF
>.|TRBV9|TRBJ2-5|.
TGTGCCAGCAGCGCCTGGGGGGGCCTCCAAGAGACCCAGTACTTC
CASSAWGGLQETQYF
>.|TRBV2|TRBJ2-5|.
TGTGCCACCCTGGGCAGGCAGACCCAGTACTTC
CATLGRQTQYF
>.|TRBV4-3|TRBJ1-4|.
TGCGCCAGCAGCCAAGTGACCGCTGGGGGGGGGAAACTGTTTTTT
CASSQVTAGGGKLFF
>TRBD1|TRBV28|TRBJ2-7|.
TGTGCCAGCAGTTTATCCGGGACAGGGGCCTACGAGCAGTACTTC
CASSLSGTGAYEQYF
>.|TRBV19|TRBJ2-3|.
TGTGCCAGTAGTATATCGGTACAGGTGACAGATACGCAGTATTTT
CASSISVQVTDTQYF
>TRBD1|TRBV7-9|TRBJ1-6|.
TGTGCCAGCAGCTGGGACAGGTTTAATTCACCCCTCCACTTT
CASSWDRFNSPLHF
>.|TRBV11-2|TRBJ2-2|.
TGTGCCAGCAGCTTATTTGCAGGGACGAACACCGGGGAGCTGTTTTTT
CASSLFAGTNTGELFF
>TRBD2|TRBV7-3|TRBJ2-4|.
TGTGCCAGCAGCTCGACCGGACTAGCGGGGGGGCCTTCCGGCAAAAACATTCAGTACTTC
CASSSTGLAGGPSGKNIQYF
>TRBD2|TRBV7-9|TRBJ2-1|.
TGTGCCAGCAGCCAATGGGGGGGTTCCTACAATGAGCAGTTCTTC
CASSQWGGSYNEQFF
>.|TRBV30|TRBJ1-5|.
TGTGCCTGGAGTGTACAATCTGGTCAGCCCCAGCATTTT
CAWSVQSGQPQHF
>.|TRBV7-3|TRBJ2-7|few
TGTGCCAGCAGCTTAACGGCGGGGCCTTCAAGCGGGCAGTACTTC
CASSLTAGPSSGQYF
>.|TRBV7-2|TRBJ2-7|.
TGTGCCAGCAGCCAAGGACAATCTCTTTACGAGCAGTACTTC
CASSQGQSLYEQYF
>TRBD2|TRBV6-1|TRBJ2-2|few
TGTGCCAGCGGTTCCGGGACTAGCAGCACCGGGGAGCTGTTTTTT
CASGSGTSSTGELFF
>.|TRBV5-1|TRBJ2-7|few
TGCGCCAGCAGCTTGGTATCGGGCGAGCAGTACTTC
CASSLVSGEQYF
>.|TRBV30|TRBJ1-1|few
TGTGCCTGGAGTCAACAGTTTGAAGCTTTCTTT
CAWSQQFEAFF
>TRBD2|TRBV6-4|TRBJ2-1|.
TGTGCCAGCAGTGAGACTAGCGGGGCCTACAATGAGCAGTTCTTC
CASSETSGAYNEQFF
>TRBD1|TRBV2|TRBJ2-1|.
TGTGCCAGCAGTGGACAGGGGGCTTTCCATGAGCAGTTCTTC
CASSGQGAFHEQFF
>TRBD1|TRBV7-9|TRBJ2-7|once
TGTGCCAGCAGCTTACTTGGACAGGGGACCGAGCAGTACTTC
CASSLLGQGTEQYF
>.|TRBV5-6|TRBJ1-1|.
TGTGCCAGCAGCTTGGGGCAGGGGTACACTGAAGCTTTCTTT
CASSLGQGYTEAFF
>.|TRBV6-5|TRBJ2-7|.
TGTGCCAGCAGTGGTCAGGGATCCTACGAGCAGTACTTC
CASSGQGSYEQYF
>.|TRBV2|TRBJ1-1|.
TGTGCCAGCAGTGAAGCGCTTCTGGGGACTATGAACACTGAAGCTTTCTTT
CASSEALLGTMNTEAFF
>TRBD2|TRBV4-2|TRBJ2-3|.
TGTGCCAGCAGCCAAGAGAATAGCGGGGGGTCAGATACGCAGTATTTT
CASSQENSGGSDTQYF
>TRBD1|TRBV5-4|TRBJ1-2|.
TGTGCCAGCAGCTCCCCGGGACAGGGGCATTATGGCTACACCTTC
CASSSPGQGHYGYTF
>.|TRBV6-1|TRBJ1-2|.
TGTGCCAGCAGTGTCGCAGGGGTTGGCTACACCTTC
CASSVAGVGYTF
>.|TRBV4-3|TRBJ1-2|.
TGCGCCAGCAGCCAAGATATGATGCGCGGCTACACCTTC
CASSQDMMRGYTF
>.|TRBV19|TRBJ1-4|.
TGTGCCAGTAAACCGGGTCCACCCGTGGGACTTAATGAAAAACTGTTTTTT
CASKPGPPVGLNEKLFF
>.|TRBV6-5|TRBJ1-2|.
TGTGCCAGCAGTTCCAGGAACTATGGCTACACCTTC
CASSSRNYGYTF
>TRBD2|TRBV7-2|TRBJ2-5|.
TGTGCCAGCAGCCGGACTAGCGGGGACCAAGAGACCCAGTACTTC
CASSRTSGDQETQYF
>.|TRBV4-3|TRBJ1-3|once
TGCGCCAGCAGCCAAGACAGGTCCTCTGGAAACACCATATATTTT
CASSQDRSSGNTIYF
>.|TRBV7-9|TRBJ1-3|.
TGTGCCAGCAGCCCCGAACCAGACCGACAGGTCCGGGGAAACACCATATATTTT
CASSPEPDRQVRGNTIYF